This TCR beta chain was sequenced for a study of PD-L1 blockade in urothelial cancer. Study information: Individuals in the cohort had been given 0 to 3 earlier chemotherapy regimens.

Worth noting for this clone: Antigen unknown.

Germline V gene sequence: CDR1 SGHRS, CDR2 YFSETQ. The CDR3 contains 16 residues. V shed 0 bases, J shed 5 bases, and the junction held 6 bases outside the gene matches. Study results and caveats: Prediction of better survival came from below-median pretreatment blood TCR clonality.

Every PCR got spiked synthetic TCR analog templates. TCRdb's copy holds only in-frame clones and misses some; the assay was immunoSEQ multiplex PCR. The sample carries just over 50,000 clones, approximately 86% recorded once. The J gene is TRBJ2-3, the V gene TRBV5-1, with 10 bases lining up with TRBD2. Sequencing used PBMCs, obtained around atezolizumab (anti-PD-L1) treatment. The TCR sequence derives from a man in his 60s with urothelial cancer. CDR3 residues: CASSLALAGVVDTQYF. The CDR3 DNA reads TGCGCCAGCAGCTTGGCCCTAGCGGGGGTGGTAGATACGCAGTATTTT.